This T cell receptor (beta chain) was sequenced during a study of blood T cells in healthy people across ages. Regarding the study as a whole: Using unsorted PBMCs precluded a conclusive naive versus antigen-experienced comparison. Possibly confounding the expanded clonotype changes was the fact that donor CMV status was unknown. Naive T cell percentage showed a strong correlation with the diversity of TCR beta.

At least ten counts were recorded for this clonotype. Its antigen is not identified. A sample-barcoded 5' primer and a J-beta primer mix were used in a second PCR of about 7 to 12 cycles. A template-switch adaptor with 12 random nucleotides tagged each cDNA molecule. TCRdb analysed the 5' RACE reads with MiXCR anew, one entry per CDR3 protein. The sample contains about 640,000 distinct CDR3 sequences, 58% of which appear only once. This receptor was taken from a man aged 55 to 70 in good health. What was sequenced was blood.

The CDR3 DNA sequence: TGTGCCAGCAGCCGCAAGAGCTCCTACGAGCAGTACTTC. Its translation is CASSRKSSYEQYF. J is TRBJ2-7 and V is TRBV7-8, with D hard to call. The CDR3 has 13 amino acids. Trimming pared 5 bases from V and 0 bases from J, leaving 8 bases between. Looked up from germline, CDR1 is SGHVS and CDR2 is FQNEAQ.